This T cell receptor (beta chain) is drawn from a study of shared clonotypes between healthy human individuals. Whole-study results and caveats: When naive CD4 clonotypes were compared across a few donors, approximately 4.9% were shared.

Note on this clone: Its antigen is not known.

Some clones are missing from TCRdb's copy, which holds only in-frame ones; the method was immunoSEQ multiplex PCR. The sample contains hundreds of thousands of clones, about 74% of which appear only once. Per germline, CDR1 SGHRS and CDR2 YFSETQ. The CDR3 covers 15 residues. The V end was cut by 4 bases, the J end by 5 bases, with 18 bases between. The genes are TRBV5-1 and TRBJ2-5, with D possibly being TRBD2 (5 bases). Material: memory CD4+ T cells sorted from blood. Subset given: CD45RA-negative fraction. The sequence came from a woman in her thirties in good health. Here the CDR3 DNA reads TGCGCCAGCAGCCGGCTTGGAGTGGACTTGGAGACCCAGTACTTC. It yields the protein CASSRLGVDLETQYF.